These T cell receptor beta chains were read from a single sample in a study of neurological immune-mediated disorders. MiXCR was run by TCRdb on the 5' RACE reads, yielding one entry per CDR3 protein. The sample contains more than 70,000 distinct CDR3 sequences, 10% of which appear only once. The specimen sequenced was PBMCs. Receptors were obtained from a man in his forties in good health. The CDR3 runs from the conserved cysteine through the conserved F or W. Fields, in order: V gene, D gene, J gene, CDR3 protein. A D gene is named only where the DNA matches it firmly.

V gene: TRBV19; D gene: -; J gene: TRBJ2-3; CDR3 protein: CASRGFSGKEVADTQYF
V gene: TRBV6-6; D gene: TRBD2; J gene: TRBJ2-2; CDR3 protein: CASSSPGTSGNPLFSNTGELFF
V gene: TRBV3-1; D gene: TRBD2; J gene: TRBJ2-7; CDR3 protein: CASSLTWTSVEQYF
V gene: TRBV12-3/TRBV12-4; D gene: TRBD1; J gene: TRBJ1-6; CDR3 protein: CASSLSGGNSPLHF
V gene: TRBV7-2; D gene: TRBD2; J gene: TRBJ2-3; CDR3 protein: CASSVTSGGAVDTQYF
V gene: TRBV21-1; D gene: -; J gene: TRBJ2-7; CDR3 protein: CASTPRDSKYSYEQYF
V gene: TRBV7-2; D gene: -; J gene: TRBJ1-2; CDR3 protein: CASSLNYQYGYTF
V gene: TRBV5-6; D gene: -; J gene: TRBJ2-3; CDR3 protein: CASSPRSRDTQYF
V gene: TRBV5-1; D gene: TRBD2; J gene: TRBJ2-4; CDR3 protein: CASSRNGEGRDIQYF
V gene: TRBV5-1; D gene: TRBD2; J gene: TRBJ2-7; CDR3 protein: CASSLTAGGRDEQYF
V gene: TRBV7-2; D gene: -; J gene: TRBJ1-2; CDR3 protein: CASSFLPPGRYGYTF
V gene: TRBV5-1; D gene: -; J gene: TRBJ2-5; CDR3 protein: CASSLGGRPGSGETQYF
V gene: TRBV3-1; D gene: TRBD2; J gene: TRBJ2-6; CDR3 protein: CASSQWGLGSGANVLTF
V gene: TRBV2; D gene: -; J gene: TRBJ2-5; CDR3 protein: CASSDLDTQYF
V gene: TRBV2; D gene: TRBD2; J gene: TRBJ2-1; CDR3 protein: CASIGTTHEQFF
V gene: TRBV20-1; D gene: TRBD2; J gene: TRBJ2-1; CDR3 protein: CSARGLAGATNEQFF
V gene: TRBV3-1; D gene: TRBD2; J gene: TRBJ2-2; CDR3 protein: CASSRGLAGVGELFF
V gene: TRBV20-1; D gene: TRBD1; J gene: TRBJ1-5; CDR3 protein: CSVSDRVNQPQHF
V gene: TRBV7-2; D gene: TRBD1; J gene: TRBJ2-5; CDR3 protein: CASSRDRGRQETQYF
V gene: TRBV20-1; D gene: TRBD2; J gene: TRBJ2-3; CDR3 protein: CSAGVSSGRGTGTDTQYF
V gene: TRBV5-1; D gene: -; J gene: TRBJ2-5; CDR3 protein: CASSLVPGKEETQYF
V gene: TRBV7-9; D gene: -; J gene: TRBJ2-1; CDR3 protein: CASSLAPEEQFF
V gene: TRBV12-3/TRBV12-4; D gene: -; J gene: TRBJ1-5; CDR3 protein: CASSLTGQNQPQHF
V gene: TRBV6-2/TRBV6-3; D gene: -; J gene: TRBJ1-5; CDR3 protein: CASSYRGNQPQHF
V gene: TRBV5-1; D gene: -; J gene: TRBJ1-6; CDR3 protein: CASRRDFNSPLHF
V gene: TRBV20-1; D gene: -; J gene: TRBJ2-4; CDR3 protein: CSAKGPQLAKNIQYF
V gene: TRBV10-3; D gene: -; J gene: TRBJ1-6; CDR3 protein: CAISLQGPSNSPLHF
V gene: TRBV11-2; D gene: -; J gene: TRBJ1-4; CDR3 protein: CASSLPQEKLFF
V gene: TRBV12-3/TRBV12-4; D gene: TRBD2; J gene: TRBJ2-5; CDR3 protein: CASGELAGLQETQYF
V gene: TRBV9; D gene: TRBD1; J gene: TRBJ2-2; CDR3 protein: CASSVGDRNTGELFF
V gene: TRBV29-1; D gene: TRBD1; J gene: TRBJ2-3; CDR3 protein: CSGGQSTDTQYF
V gene: TRBV6-2/TRBV6-3; D gene: -; J gene: TRBJ2-3; CDR3 protein: CASIEGGTDTQYF
V gene: TRBV7-9; D gene: -; J gene: TRBJ2-1; CDR3 protein: CASSLGVYYNEQFF
V gene: TRBV6-2/TRBV6-3; D gene: -; J gene: TRBJ2-3; CDR3 protein: CASGRTADTQYF
V gene: TRBV5-1; D gene: -; J gene: TRBJ2-7; CDR3 protein: CASSLINGMTYEQYF
V gene: TRBV28; D gene: -; J gene: TRBJ2-7; CDR3 protein: CASSPHYEQYF
V gene: TRBV20-1; D gene: TRBD1; J gene: TRBJ1-2; CDR3 protein: CSGGQGGGYTF
V gene: TRBV3-1; D gene: -; J gene: TRBJ2-7; CDR3 protein: CASSQALSGPYEQYF
V gene: TRBV9; D gene: TRBD1; J gene: TRBJ2-3; CDR3 protein: CASSVEGTGTDTQYF
V gene: TRBV7-6; D gene: TRBD2; J gene: TRBJ2-1; CDR3 protein: CARRVAGEYNEQFF
V gene: TRBV5-1; D gene: -; J gene: TRBJ2-3; CDR3 protein: CASSLLTVTDTQYF
V gene: TRBV27; D gene: TRBD1; J gene: TRBJ2-3; CDR3 protein: CASSLPEGTGGTDTQYF
V gene: TRBV18; D gene: TRBD1; J gene: TRBJ1-1; CDR3 protein: CASSQGTAEAFF
V gene: TRBV5-1; D gene: TRBD2; J gene: TRBJ2-3; CDR3 protein: CASSPMPGLAFADTQYF
V gene: TRBV7-8; D gene: TRBD1; J gene: TRBJ1-1; CDR3 protein: CASSTGDRADTEAFF
V gene: TRBV5-6; D gene: -; J gene: TRBJ2-1; CDR3 protein: CASSFKVYNEQFF
V gene: TRBV2; D gene: -; J gene: TRBJ2-7; CDR3 protein: CASSGLWTEYF